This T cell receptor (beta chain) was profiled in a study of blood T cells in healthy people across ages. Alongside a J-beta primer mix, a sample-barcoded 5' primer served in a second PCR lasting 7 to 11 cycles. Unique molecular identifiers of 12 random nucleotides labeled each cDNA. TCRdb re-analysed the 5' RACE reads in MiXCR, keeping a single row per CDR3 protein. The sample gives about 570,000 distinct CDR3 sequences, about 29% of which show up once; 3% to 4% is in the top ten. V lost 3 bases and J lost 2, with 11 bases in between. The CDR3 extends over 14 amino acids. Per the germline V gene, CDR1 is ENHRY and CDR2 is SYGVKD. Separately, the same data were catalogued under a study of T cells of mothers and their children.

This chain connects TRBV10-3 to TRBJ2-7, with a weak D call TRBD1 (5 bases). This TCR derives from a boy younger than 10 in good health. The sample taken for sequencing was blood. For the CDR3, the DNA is TGTGCCATCAGTGAAAGGCAAGGGGCCTACGAGCAGTACTTC. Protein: CAISERQGAYEQYF.